The 14 T cell receptor beta chains in this list originate from one sample, sequenced in a study of CD8 T cells in Susac syndrome. RNA, at about 0.45 to 1 ug, was reverse transcribed with random hexamers. TCRdb re-called the immunoSEQ multiplex PCR reads with MiXCR, one entry per CDR3 protein. The sample gives hundreds of thousands of distinct CDR3 sequences, approximately 89% of which show up once; roughly 0.11% is in the top ten. Sequencing input: CD8+ T cells from PBMCs. Source of these receptors: a human donor with multiple sclerosis.

V is TRBV7-2 and J is TRBJ2-1; D possibly matches TRBD1 or TRBD2 (6 bases each). CDR1 and CDR2 (germline): SGHTA, FQGNSA. The CDR3 has 15 residues. The V end lost 2 bases, the J end lost 3 bases, and 11 bases lay between the germline ends. This chain's CDR3 is CASSLTGGDYNEQFF. As DNA, the CDR3 is TGTGCCAGCAGCTTAACCGGGGGCGACTACAATGAGCAGTTCTTC.

The chain couples TRBV7-2 to TRBJ2-5, with D possibly TRBD2 on 6 matching bases. Germline V gene sequence: CDR1 SGHTA, CDR2 FQGNSA. The length of the CDR3 is 15 residues. V was pared by 3 bases and J by 5 bases, with 16 bases between. CDR3 region: CASSFAPGLGETQYF. In nucleotides, the CDR3 is TGTGCCAGCAGCTTTGCGCCGGGACTCGGGGAGACCCAGTACTTC.

This clonotype was seen more than once but under ten times. V is TRBV30 and J is TRBJ1-5; perhaps TRBD1 as D (6 bases). CDR3 length: 13 amino acids. V lost 0 bases and J lost 4, with 7 bases in between. Germline CDR1 GTSNPN, CDR2 SVGIG (reference sequence). The CDR3 sequence: CAWSVQGNQPQHF. The CDR3 nucleotides read TGTGCCTGGAGTGTCCAGGGGAATCAGCCCCAGCATTTT. Complete variable domain (other parts from reference TRBV30 and TRBJ1-5): SQTIHQWPATLVQPVGSPLSLECTVEGTSNPNLYWYRQAAGRGLQLLFYSVGIGQISSEVPQNLSASRPQDRQFILSSKKLLLSDSGFYLCAWSVQGNQPQHFGDGTRLSIL.

The chain employs TRBV6-2 or TRBV6-3 and TRBJ1-5; weak D call: TRBD1 (6 bases). Germline V gene lookup returns CDR1 MNHEY and CDR2 SVGEGT. CDR3 length: 18 amino acids. V lost 2 bases to trimming and J lost 4 bases, with 21 bases between them. CDR3 amino acids: CASSYDRLSGGRNQPQHF. CDR3 bases: TGTGCCAGCAGTTACGACAGGCTTAGCGGAGGAAGGAATCAGCCCCAGCATTTT.

The V gene is TRBV27, the J gene TRBJ2-1; D uncertain. V was trimmed by 3 bases and J by 3 bases, leaving 12 bases between them. The germline CDR1 and CDR2 sequences are MNHEY and SMNVEV (reference sequence). CDR3 length: 15 amino acids. The CDR3 sequence: CASSFLGTFYNEQFF. CDR3 nucleotides: TGTGCCAGCAGTTTCTTAGGAACGTTCTACAATGAGCAGTTCTTC.

The CDR3 reads CASSLVGTQYF. For the CDR3, the DNA is TGTGCCAGCAGCTTAGTGGGCACGCAATACTTC. The V call is TRBV7-6, the J call TRBJ2-7; D not resolved. Trimming pared 1 base from V and 13 bases from J, leaving 11 bases between. This CDR3 comprises 11 residues. Germline V gives CDR1 SGHVS, CDR2 FNYEAQ.

The chain employs TRBV7-9 and TRBJ1-2; D possibly corresponds to TRBD1 (6 bases). Trimming removed 4 bases at V and 1 base at J, with 13 bases between. This CDR3 has 15 residues. CDR1 is SEHNR, CDR2 FQNEAQ, per germline (reference sequence). The CDR3, as DNA: TGTGCCAGCAGCTCGCACGGGACACTTAACTATGGCTACACCTTC. This translates into CASSSHGTLNYGYTF.

The V call is TRBV6-5, the J call TRBJ2-7, with D possibly TRBD1 on 6 matching bases. V lost 4 bases, J lost 5 bases, and 24 bases lay in between. Germline V lookup: CDR1 MNHEY, CDR2 SVGAGI. CDR3 length: 17 residues. CDR3 coding DNA: TGTGCCAGCAGTTCATTTACCCAACAGGGCAGCGGCAACGAGCAGTACTTC. Encoded protein: CASSSFTQQGSGNEQYF.

Worth noting for this clonotype: A junction boundary mismatches the germline segment, possibly from a read error. The chain employs TRBV12-3 or TRBV12-4 and TRBJ2-1; D gene unclear. The CDR3 has 14 amino acids. The CDR3 loop reads CANSLNPWGNEQFF. In DNA form, the CDR3 reads TGTGCCAACAGTTTAAACCCCTGGGGCAATGAGCAGTTCTTC.

V gene TRBV27 combines with J gene TRBJ2-3; D not resolved. The CDR3 covers 13 residues. Germline assignment: CDR1 MNHEY and CDR2 SMNVEV (reference sequence). Trimming took 5 bases from V and 6 from J, leaving 12 bases between them. The CDR3 sequence is CASSPGPVDTQYF. The CDR3 DNA reads TGTGCCAGCAGTCCAGGTCCCGTGGATACGCAGTATTTT.

This chain links TRBV7-6 with TRBJ2-7; 10 bases agree with TRBD1. The V gene's germline CDR1 is SGHVS and CDR2 FNYEAQ. V was pared by 5 bases and J by 6 bases, with 10 bases of the junction left unmatched. This CDR3 comprises 15 residues. The DNA of the CDR3 is TGTGCCAGCAGCCCAGCGGACAGGGGGATTGGCGAGCAGTACTTC. Translating it yields CASSPADRGIGEQYF.

The chain uses TRBV11-2 and TRBJ2-1; TRBD2 matches at 9 bases. V lost 5 bases, J lost 5 bases, and 7 bases stayed unmatched. The CDR3 extends over 15 amino acids. Germline values: CDR1 SGHAT, CDR2 FQNNGV. CDR3 nucleotide sequence: TGTGCCAGCAGCCATCGGACTAGCGTGAACAATGAGCAGTTCTTC. Its translation: CASSHRTSVNNEQFF.

The chain combines TRBV6-1 with TRBJ2-7, with D maybe TRBD1 (6 bases). This CDR3 is 14 amino acids long. Germline V lookup: CDR1 MNHNS, CDR2 SASEGT. Trimming shortened V by 6 bases and J by 4 bases, and 16 bases separated the two germline ends. CDR3 amino acids: CASRRQVFEYEQYF. The CDR3 nucleotides read TGTGCCAGCAGACGACAGGTTTTTGAGTACGAGCAGTACTTC.

This clonotype was seen a handful of times. The chain is built from TRBV27 and TRBJ1-5, with unresolved D. Germline CDR1 reads MNHEY; CDR2 reads SMNVEV (reference sequence). This CDR3 is 13 amino acids long. Deletions cut 2 bases from V and 6 bases from J, with 8 bases between. The CDR3 DNA follows: TGTGCCAGCAGTTTAGGCGATGGTCAGCCCCAGCATTTT. As protein: CASSLGDGQPQHF.